The source of this T cell receptor (beta chain) is a study of T cell changes during pregnancy in multiple sclerosis. The germline gives CDR1 SEHNR, CDR2 FQNEAQ (reference sequence). The trim removed 4 bases at V and 7 bases at J, leaving 15 bases unmatched. The CDR3 is 16 amino acids. Profiling relied on immunoSEQ multiplex PCR, and the TCRdb table lists in-frame clones only, not all of them. The sample has tens of thousands of clones; roughly 94% are singletons. The J gene is TRBJ2-7, the V gene TRBV7-9, with 8 bases lining up with TRBD1. The sequence was obtained from a female donor with multiple sclerosis, enrolled in a pregnancy study. The material sequenced was peripheral blood, taken before pregnancy. The CDR3 region has the DNA TGTGCCAGCAGCTCCACGGCCGGGACAGGACGGAGGGAGCAGTACTTC. Translated: CASSSTAGTGRREQYF. Full variable domain (remainder filled in from reference TRBV7-9 and TRBJ2-7): DTGVSQNPRHKITKRGQNVTFRCDPISEHNRLYWYRQTLGQGPEFLTYFQNEAQLEKSRLLSDRFSAERPKGSFSTLEIQRTEQGDSAMYLCASSSTAGTGRREQYFGPGTRLTVT.